These 15 T cell receptor beta chains originate from one sample sequenced in a study of T cells in Graves' hyperthyroidism and ophthalmopathy. Amplification of TCR beta CDR3 regions was performed using RNA transcripts as template. A first-round RT-PCR of the TCR CDR3 used the HTBI primer set. TCRdb used MiXCR to reprocess the multiplex PCR reads, holding one entry per CDR3 protein. The sample yields hundreds of thousands of distinct CDR3 sequences, about 15% seen once. The sample taken for sequencing was blood. These receptors were collected from a woman between 18 and 29 years old with Graves' hyperthyroidism.

The rearrangement uses TRBV6-2 or TRBV6-3 and TRBJ2-2; TRBD1 agrees at 8 bases. Germline loops: CDR1 MNHEY, CDR2 SVGEGT. J gave up 4 bases and V 7 bases, and 2 bases lay outside the gene matches. The CDR3 spans 13 residues. The CDR3: CASTTGATGELFF. The CDR3 nucleotides read TGTGCCAGCACGACAGGGGCCACCGGGGAGCTGTTTTTT.

The V call is TRBV15, the J call TRBJ1-4; 8 bases line up with TRBD1. The CDR3 covers 18 residues. From germline, CDR1 is LNHNV and CDR2 YYDKDF (reference sequence). J gave up 1 base and V 1 base, and 8 bases lay outside the gene matches. The CDR3 sequence is CATSRAQGAVLTNEKLFF. Written as DNA, the CDR3 is TGTGCCACCAGCAGAGCCCAGGGGGCGGTTTTAACTAATGAAAAACTGTTTTTT.

The V call is TRBV5-1, the J call TRBJ1-1; 8 positions agree with TRBD1. This CDR3 region has 16 residues. J was trimmed by 2 bases and V by 2 bases; bases with no gene match: 8. The germline CDR1 and CDR2 sequences are SGHRS and YFSETQ. The DNA of the CDR3 is TGCGCCAGCAGCTTACTTACACAGGGGGGAAACACTGAAGCTTTCTTT. Translating gives CASSLLTQGGNTEAFF.

Ten or more counts support this clonotype. This chain uses TRBV12-3 or TRBV12-4 with TRBJ2-3; D remains ambiguous. The CDR3 sequence is 14 residues long. The V and J ends lost 3 bases and 1 base respectively, with 8 bases between them. The CDR3 region has the DNA TGTGCCAGCAGTTTGGGCATCGGCACAGATACGCAGTATTTT. This translates into CASSLGIGTDTQYF.

This clonotype was picked up a small number of times. This rearrangement joins TRBV6-1 to TRBJ2-1, with TRBD1 as a possible D gene (6 bases). V dropped 2 bases and J dropped 4 bases, with 12 bases sitting between them. The CDR3 totals 15 residues. Germline loops: CDR1 MNHNS, CDR2 SASEGT. DNA for the CDR3: TGTGCCAGCAGTGAAAGTGTCAGGGGATACAATGAGCAGTTCTTC. This sequence encodes CASSESVRGYNEQFF.

About this clonotype itself: Possible read error: a much larger clone is one base away. This sequence joins TRBV20-1 and TRBJ2-1; D unclear. Trimming took 6 bases from V and 13 from J, leaving 19 bases between them. Germline V gives CDR1 DFQATT, CDR2 SNEGSKA (reference sequence). The CDR3 contains 12 residues. The CDR3 spells CSALFSPAAQFF. The CDR3 DNA is TGCAGTGCCTTATTCTCACCCGCTGCTCAGTTCTTC.

This clonotype was seen ten or more times. The chain has TRBV28 and TRBJ2-7; TRBD1 agrees at 9 bases. The germline gives CDR1 MDHEN, CDR2 SYDVKM. The ends lost 4 bases at V and 2 bases at J; junction bases unmatched: 6. The CDR3 has 15 amino acids. The CDR3 coding sequence is TGTGCCAGCAGTTCCGGGACAGGGTGGACCTACGAGCAGTACTTC. This gives the protein CASSSGTGWTYEQYF. Looking up the rest from reference TRBV28 and TRBJ2-7 gives the full variable domain: DVKVTQSSRYLVKRTGEKVFLECVQDMDHENMFWYRQDPGLGLRLIYFSYDVKMKEKGDIPEGYSVSREKKERFSLILESASTNQTSMYLCASSSGTGWTYEQYFGPGTRLTVT.

The rearrangement uses TRBV27 and TRBJ1-5; the D is unclear. CDR3 length: 14 amino acids. V shed 3 bases and J shed 6 bases, with 12 bases lying between them. Germline CDR1 and CDR2: MNHEY and SMNVEV (reference sequence). DNA of the CDR3: TGTGCCAGCAGTTTTGGGCAGGAGTTTCAGCCCCAGCATTTT. It is translated as CASSFGQEFQPQHF.

This clonotype was seen only a few times. The chain is built from TRBV7-8 and TRBJ2-7; weak D call: TRBD2 (5 bases). Trimming took 1 base from V and 5 from J, leaving 18 bases between them. The germline V gene has CDR1 SGHVS and CDR2 FQNEAQ. The CDR3 totals 16 residues. The CDR3 protein is CASSLGSLATIHEQYF. In DNA, the CDR3 is TGTGCCAGCAGCTTAGGGTCCCTAGCCACTATCCACGAGCAGTACTTC.

This chain uses TRBV20-1 with TRBJ2-1; the match to TRBD2 covers 8 bases. CDR1 and CDR2 from the germline V gene are DFQATT and SNEGSKA (reference sequence). This CDR3 spans 14 amino acids. Germline trimming cut 6 bases from V and 7 bases from J; bases unmatched to any gene: 11. CDR3 loop: CSAPLRGRSNEQFF. DNA for the CDR3: TGCAGTGCCCCACTGCGCGGGAGGTCGAATGAGCAGTTCTTC.

On this clonotype itself: A single base separates this from a much larger clone, so it may be a read error. The rearrangement uses TRBV5-1 and TRBJ2-7; D possibly matches TRBD1 or TRBD2 (5 bases each). With 8 bases removed from V and 1 base from J, the gap between germline ends came to 19 bases. The CDR3 contains 15 residues. Looked up from germline, CDR1 is SGHRS and CDR2 is YFSETQ. The DNA of the CDR3 is TGCGCCAGTATGTTACCCGGGACGACTTCCTACGAGCAGTACTTC. This translates into CASMLPGTTSYEQYF.

This clonotype was recorded many times. The V gene is TRBV6-1, the J gene TRBJ2-7; 14 nucleotides match TRBD2. The CDR3 is 15 amino acids. V was pared by 5 bases and J by 3 bases, with 3 bases of the junction left unmatched. Germline lookup yields CDR1 MNHNS and CDR2 SASEGT. This CDR3 is CASSRLAGGNYEQYF. In DNA form, the CDR3 reads TGTGCCAGCAGTAGACTAGCGGGAGGGAACTACGAGCAGTACTTC.

This clonotype appeared many times. The chain carries TRBV27 and TRBJ2-7, with TRBD1 identical over 7 bases. Germline V gene sequence: CDR1 MNHEY, CDR2 SMNVEV (reference sequence). J gave up 2 bases and V 6 bases, and 7 bases lay outside the gene matches. The CDR3 has 14 residues. The CDR3 nucleotides are TGTGCCAGCAGCCGCTCGGGACAGCCCTACGAGCAGTACTTC. It encodes CASSRSGQPYEQYF.

A few counts support this clonotype. The genes are TRBV19 and TRBJ2-2, with 7 bases matching TRBD1. J gave up 0 bases and V 5 bases, and 3 bases lay outside the gene matches. This CDR3 is 15 amino acids long. Germline V CDR1 and CDR2: LNHDA, SQIVND (reference sequence). CDR3 in DNA: TGTGCCAGTAGTGCCGGGACAGCGAACACCGGGGAGCTGTTTTTT. Its protein product is CASSAGTANTGELFF. Supplemented by reference TRBV19 and TRBJ2-2, the full variable domain reads DGGITQSPKYLFRKEGQNVTLSCEQNLNHDAMYWYRQDPGQGLRLIYYSQIVNDFQKGDIAEGYSVSREKKESFPLTVTSAQKNPTAFYLCASSAGTANTGELFFGEGSRLTVL.

The rearrangement links TRBV9 to TRBJ2-1, with TRBD2 identical over 7 bases. This CDR3 is 15 amino acids long. Germline V gene lookup returns CDR1 SGDLS and CDR2 YYNGEE. The V gene end was trimmed by 0 bases and the J gene end by 4 bases; junction bases not matched to a gene: 4. CDR3 region: CASSVVSGLYNEQFF. For the CDR3, the DNA is TGTGCCAGCAGCGTAGTTAGCGGGCTATACAATGAGCAGTTCTTC.